The following is a T cell receptor beta chain sequence with its context. This clonotype was counted at least ten times. The clone's antigen remains unknown. The input lacks base qualities; no much larger clone sits a single base away. From V the trimming removes 6 bases and from J it removes 6 bases, while the gene matches leave 11 bases of the junction unaccounted for. The CDR3 starts with the cysteine, ends with the phenylalanine, and has 14 residues. Only CDR3 DNA is held: 42 bases, read in frame from base 1. CDR1 and CDR2 are drawn from the germline V gene (reference sequence): DFQATT, SNEGSKA. Instrument used: Illumina HiSeq 2500. Quantitative 5'-RACE with molecular barcodes was the method used to prepare the TCR beta libraries. From the authors' description of their analysis: Disease-linked TCR variants were identified with a new computational method built on a probabilistic model of VDJ rearrangement. TCRdb applied fastp at Q25 and MiXCR to the public reads, then kept only in-frame beta chains. Rows are combined by CDR3 protein, so each entry shows the most common genes and DNA. TCRdb, not the authors, supplied the V and J calls. The sample table lists approximately 240,000 distinct CDR3 sequences, over 9.5% of them with a count of one. Of the sample, around 2.6% is held by the ten largest clones.

This entry comes from a study of CD8 T cells in ankylosing spondylitis (dated by TCRdb to between 2016 and 2019). Study-wide context: The study set out to find disease-linked TCR variants by profiling T cell receptor beta repertoires in ankylosing spondylitis patients and healthy donors. The full study cohort was made up of 25 ankylosing spondylitis patients and roughly 100 healthy donors. Samples of peripheral blood were taken, and for ankylosing spondylitis patients, synovial fluid was collected as well.

Broad study findings and their caveats: Blood from ankylosing spondylitis patients appeared to be characterized by a TCR beta motif made up of several highly homologous amino acid variants. Some of the motif variants had been reported before in the synovial fluid and blood of reactive arthritis patients, a finding that suggests common disease-initiation mechanisms. The disease-linked clones showed a CD8+ phenotype and occurred at relatively low frequencies in peripheral blood. The disease-linked clones were reported to be significantly enriched in matched synovial fluid samples from ankylosing spondylitis patients.

The clonotype comes from a male donor with ankylosing spondylitis or in good health (not recorded which). Sequencing was carried out using blood, either unsorted or a sorted T cell fraction (not recorded which). Recombination linked TRBV20-1 to TRBJ2-1; 7 central nucleotides agree with TRBD2. The DNA is as follows: TGCAGTGCCGAAGGGCCTAGCGGTACCAATGAGCAGTTCTTC. The encoded protein is CSAEGPSGTNEQFF.